The next 31 T cell receptor beta chains were all read from a single sample in a study of T cell responses to AZD1222 COVID-19 vaccine. The data were produced by immunoSEQ multiplex PCR, yet TCRdb's version contains in-frame clones alone and is incomplete. The sample yields some 130,000 clones, roughly 84% seen once. Source: peripheral blood, taken on day 0 of AZD1222 vaccination. These receptors originate from an adult in good health.

This clone has only one observation. J is TRBJ1-4 and V is TRBV3-1 (or the pseudogene TRBV3-2); D gene uncertain. V was shortened by 0 bases and J by 8 bases, with 13 bases between the two germline ends. CDR1 and CDR2 from the germline V gene are LGHDT and YNNKEL (reference sequence). This CDR3 has 15 residues. DNA of the CDR3: TGTGCCAGCAGCCAAGATCGCGGGGAGGTGGAAAAACTGTTTTTT. Its protein is CASSQDRGEVEKLFF.

The chain is built from TRBV11-2 and TRBJ2-5; TRBD1 agrees at 7 bases. The germline CDR1 and CDR2 sequences are SGHAT and FQNNGV. The V segment lost 4 bases and the J segment 3 bases; nucleotides outside the gene matches: 8. The CDR3 is made up of 15 amino acids. The CDR3 DNA reads as TGTGCCAGCAGCTCGTCGACAGGGAACGAAGAGACCCAGTACTTC. Translating gives CASSSSTGNEETQYF.

The chain employs TRBV27 and TRBJ1-2, with TRBD1 identical over 10 bases. CDR1 and CDR2 from the germline V gene are MNHEY and SMNVEV (reference sequence). V shed 3 bases, J shed 3 bases, and the junction held 7 bases outside the gene matches. The length of the CDR3 is 16 residues. This CDR3 is CASSFVTGTGDYGYTF. For the CDR3, the DNA is TGTGCCAGCAGTTTCGTAACCGGGACAGGGGACTATGGCTACACCTTC.

J is TRBJ1-5 and V is TRBV9, with D perhaps TRBD1 (6 bases). The CDR3 totals 15 residues. The V end lost 4 bases, the J end lost 6 bases, and 17 bases lay between the germline ends. Looked up from germline, CDR1 is SGDLS and CDR2 is YYNGEE. This CDR3 is CASSPHTGYGQPQHF. The CDR3 region has the DNA TGTGCCAGCAGCCCTCACACAGGGTACGGTCAGCCCCAGCATTTT.

V usage is TRBV25-1 and J usage is TRBJ1-2; unclear D gene. Germline CDR1 MGHDK, CDR2 SYGVNS. The V end was cut by 8 bases, the J end by 2 bases, with 18 bases between. CDR3 length equals 15 residues. The CDR3 DNA is TGTGCCAGCCAGCCCCTGGACGGTTCAAACTATGGCTACACCTTC. Amino acid sequence: CASQPLDGSNYGYTF.

J is TRBJ1-3 and V is TRBV30; 10 bases line up with TRBD1. The germline CDR1 and CDR2 sequences are GTSNPN and SVGIG (reference sequence). Trimming took 2 bases from V and 0 from J; bases not matched to a gene: 4. The CDR3 sequence is 16 residues long. DNA for the CDR3: TGTGCCTGGAGTCGACAGGGGGCAGCCTCTGGAAACACCATATATTTT. This translates into CAWSRQGAASGNTIYF.

Here the CDR3 DNA reads TGTGCCTGGGCTGGACAGGGACGGTATGGCTACACCTTC. Translated: CAWAGQGRYGYTF. The gene calls are TRBV30 and TRBJ1-2; 8 nucleotides align to TRBD1. This CDR3 is 13 amino acids long. CDR1 and CDR2 from the germline V gene are GTSNPN and SVGIG (reference sequence). Germline trimming cut 5 bases from V and 5 bases from J; bases unmatched to any gene: 7.

CDR3 sequence (DNA): TGTGCCAGCTCACCCACCTTGGGAGGGAGCAATCAGCCCCAGCATTTT. The encoded protein is CASSPTLGGSNQPQHF. The rearrangement joins TRBV18 to TRBJ1-5; D is unresolved. The CDR3 sequence is 16 residues long. Germline V CDR1 and CDR2: KGHSH, LQKENI. V gave up 3 bases and J gave up 1 base, with 13 bases separating them.

This chain uses TRBV2 with TRBJ2-3; D perhaps matches TRBD2 (7 bases). There are 13 residues in the CDR3. Trimming cost V 7 bases and J 6 bases, with 14 bases left between them. CDR1 is SNHLY and CDR2 is FYNNEI in the germline V gene. CDR3 in DNA: TGTGCCAGCATGGGGGGGGCATCGGATACGCAGTATTTT. Residues: CASMGGASDTQYF. Full variable domain (remainder filled in from reference TRBV2 and TRBJ2-3): EPEVTQTPSHQVTQMGQEVILRCVPISNHLYFYWYRQILGQKVEFLVSFYNNEISEKSEIFDDQFSVERPDGSNFTLKIRSTKLEDSAMYFCASMGGASDTQYFGPGTRLTVL.

The V call is TRBV9, the J call TRBJ1-1; weak D call: TRBD1 (6 bases). Germline lookup yields CDR1 SGDLS and CDR2 YYNGEE. The V end lost 0 bases, the J end lost 1 base, and 10 bases lay between the germline ends. The CDR3 is 15 residues long. CDR3 sequence: CASSVAPQGNTEAFF. The CDR3 nucleotides read TGTGCCAGCAGCGTAGCCCCACAGGGGAACACTGAAGCTTTCTTT.

The chain employs TRBV11-2 and TRBJ1-3, with unresolved D. Germline V gives CDR1 SGHAT, CDR2 FQNNGV. The V and J ends lost 1 base and 2 bases respectively, with 15 bases between them. The CDR3 is 17 amino acids. This chain's CDR3 is CASSLVGSGSTGNTIYF. CDR3 DNA: TGTGCCAGCAGCTTAGTTGGGTCTGGGAGTACTGGAAACACCATATATTTT.

The J gene is TRBJ2-2, the V gene TRBV6-5, with 10 bases fitting TRBD1. Germline V lookup: CDR1 MNHEY, CDR2 SVGAGI. Trimming at V came to 2 bases and at J to 4 bases, leaving 4 bases not matched to a gene. CDR3 length equals 16 residues. DNA of the CDR3: TGTGCCAGCAGTTACGAAGGGACAGGGGTCACCGGGGAGCTGTTTTTT. Its translation is CASSYEGTGVTGELFF.

The chain couples TRBV2 to TRBJ2-7; D gene uncertain. V was pared by 2 bases and J by 5 bases, with 13 bases between. The CDR3 length is 14 residues. Looked up from germline, CDR1 is SNHLY and CDR2 is FYNNEI. The CDR3 is CASSERVVGNEQYF. CDR3 DNA: TGTGCCAGCAGTGAACGCGTTGTCGGTAACGAGCAGTACTTC. Combining the CDR3 with reference TRBV2 and TRBJ2-7 gives the whole variable domain EPEVTQTPSHQVTQMGQEVILRCVPISNHLYFYWYRQILGQKVEFLVSFYNNEISEKSEIFDDQFSVERPDGSNFTLKIRSTKLEDSAMYFCASSERVVGNEQYFGPGTRLTVT.

The V call is TRBV28, the J call TRBJ2-7, with D maybe TRBD1 (6 bases). CDR3 length: 15 amino acids. V lost 6 bases and J lost 7, with 22 bases in between. CDR1 is MDHEN and CDR2 is SYDVKM in the germline V gene. The CDR3 protein is CASSAPGDSAGEQYF. The DNA for the CDR3 is TGTGCCAGCAGCGCCCCAGGGGATTCCGCAGGGGAGCAGTACTTC.

V is TRBV6-6 and J is TRBJ1-1, with 9 bases identical to TRBD1. Germline trimming cut 6 bases from V and 4 bases from J; bases unmatched to any gene: 12. Germline assignment: CDR1 MNHNY and CDR2 SVGAGI (reference sequence). CDR3 length: 16 amino acids. Written as DNA, the CDR3 is TGTGCCAGCAGCCTCCTGGGGGACAGGGTAATCACTGAAGCTTTCTTT. As protein: CASSLLGDRVITEAFF.

The rearrangement uses TRBV19 and TRBJ2-7, with 11 positions matching TRBD2. Germline CDR1 is LNHDA and CDR2 is SQIVND (reference sequence). This CDR3 comprises 14 residues. After removal of 5 bases from V and 3 bases from J, the junction contained 3 bases not matched to a gene. CDR3 sequence reads: CASSPGLADYEQYF. The CDR3 DNA sequence: TGTGCCAGTAGTCCGGGACTAGCGGACTACGAGCAGTACTTC.

The gene calls are TRBV6-5 and TRBJ1-2; possible D gene TRBD1, 5 bases. The germline V gene has CDR1 MNHEY and CDR2 SVGAGI. The CDR3 runs to 15 residues. The ends were cut back, 6 bases at V and 2 bases at J, with 16 bases in the middle. The CDR3 spells CASSWGTGINYGYTF. In DNA form, the CDR3 reads TGTGCCAGCAGCTGGGGGACGGGAATCAACTATGGCTACACCTTC.

This chain joins TRBV6-5 and TRBJ2-7; TRBD1 aligns across 10 bases. Losses at the gene ends were 3 bases for V and 3 bases for J; bases not matched to a gene: 8. Germline loops: CDR1 MNHEY, CDR2 SVGAGI. This CDR3 is built from 16 residues. CDR3 nucleotides: TGTGCCAGCAGTTATACCTCGGACAGGGGGGGCTACGAGCAGTACTTC. Encoded protein: CASSYTSDRGGYEQYF.

The J gene is TRBJ2-1, the V gene TRBV24-1; D remains unclear. Germline CDR1 KGHDR, CDR2 SFDVKD. The CDR3 contains 13 residues. V shed 3 bases and J shed 2 bases, with 4 bases lying between them. The CDR3: CATSDETYNEQFF. In nucleotides, the CDR3 is TGTGCCACCAGTGATGAAACCTACAATGAGCAGTTCTTC.

The chain employs TRBV30 and TRBJ1-5; D gene uncertain. CDR1 GTSNPN and CDR2 SVGIG come from the germline V gene (reference sequence). The CDR3 contains 12 residues. V was trimmed by 1 base and J by 1 base, leaving 2 bases between them. CDR3 region: CAWSASNQPQHF. CDR3 in DNA: TGTGCCTGGAGTGCGAGCAATCAGCCCCAGCATTTT.

The V gene is TRBV14, the J gene TRBJ1-1; D call uncertain. V lost 3 bases, J lost 4 bases, and 12 bases lay in between. The CDR3 totals 14 residues. Germline CDR1 and CDR2: SGHDN and FVKESK. The CDR3 protein is CASSHEVFGTEAFF. Here the CDR3 DNA reads TGTGCCAGCAGCCATGAGGTTTTCGGCACTGAAGCTTTCTTT.

In the case of this clone: The sample contains more than one DNA sequence encoding this CDR3. The J gene is TRBJ1-5, the V gene TRBV2; D is uncertain. The CDR3 covers 14 residues. Looked up from germline, CDR1 is SNHLY and CDR2 is FYNNEI. V dropped 5 bases and J dropped 0 bases, with 8 bases sitting between them. The CDR3 nucleotides read TGTGCCAGCAGTAGGGATAATAGCAATCAGCCCCAGCATTTT. Amino acids: CASSRDNSNQPQHF.

V gene TRBV28 combines with J gene TRBJ1-1; 7 bases align to TRBD1. CDR3 size: 14 residues. Germline assignment: CDR1 MDHEN and CDR2 SYDVKM. J lost 4 bases, V lost 2 bases, and 4 bases had no gene match. The CDR3: CASSLEGARTEAFF. The CDR3 DNA reads as TGTGCCAGCAGTTTAGAGGGGGCGCGCACTGAAGCTTTCTTT. The whole variable domain, filled in from reference TRBV28 and TRBJ1-1, reads DVKVTQSSRYLVKRTGEKVFLECVQDMDHENMFWYRQDPGLGLRLIYFSYDVKMKEKGDIPEGYSVSREKKERFSLILESASTNQTSMYLCASSLEGARTEAFFGQGTRLTVV.

The chain is built from TRBV19 and TRBJ2-3, with 10 bases matching TRBD2. The trim removed 6 bases at V and 0 bases at J, leaving 9 bases unmatched. CDR3 length: 17 residues. The germline CDR1 and CDR2 sequences are LNHDA and SQIVND (reference sequence). CDR3: CASRRRGTSASTDTQYF. CDR3 nucleotide sequence: TGTGCCAGTAGGAGGCGTGGGACTAGCGCTAGCACAGATACGCAGTATTTT.

This clone came up once. The rearrangement uses TRBV28 and TRBJ2-7; D gene unclear. Trimming removed 2 bases at V and 0 bases at J, with 8 bases between. The CDR3 runs to 14 residues. Germline CDR1 reads MDHEN; CDR2 reads SYDVKM. The CDR3 DNA follows: TGTGCCAGCAGTTTAAACACGGTCTCCTACGAGCAGTACTTC. This encodes CASSLNTVSYEQYF.

V gene TRBV5-1 combines with J gene TRBJ1-1; no definite D call. With 4 bases removed from V and 8 bases from J, the gap between germline ends came to 21 bases. This CDR3 has 15 residues. CDR1 and CDR2 (germline): SGHRS, YFSETQ. This chain's CDR3 is CASSRQEGRFSEAFF. For the CDR3, the DNA is TGCGCCAGCAGCCGTCAGGAGGGAAGGTTTTCGGAAGCTTTCTTT.

The chain is built from TRBV18 and TRBJ2-2, with TRBD2 matching over 9 bases. The CDR3 length is 15 residues. Germline V gene lookup returns CDR1 KGHSH and CDR2 LQKENI. The trim removed 3 bases at V and 2 bases at J, leaving 1 base unmatched. The CDR3 protein is CASSPTSGNTGELFF. CDR3 DNA: TGTGCCAGCTCACCGACTAGCGGAAACACCGGGGAGCTGTTTTTT.

In this sample, this clone turned up a few times. The genes are TRBV18 and TRBJ2-7; D is undetermined. Trimming removed 3 bases from V and 2 bases from J, with 8 bases in between. Germline-derived CDR1 and CDR2 are KGHSH and LQKENI. This CDR3 region has 13 residues. The CDR3 protein is CASSPYSTYEQYF. CDR3 in DNA: TGTGCCAGCTCACCTTACAGTACCTACGAGCAGTACTTC.

A word on this clone: Other DNA sequences in this specimen translate into the identical CDR3. In nucleotides, the CDR3 is TGTGCCAGCAGCCAAGGGACAGGCTATGGCTACACCTTC. Amino acid sequence: CASSQGTGYGYTF. V is TRBV4-2 and J is TRBJ1-2, with 7 bases fitting TRBD1. The junction had 0 bases not matched to a gene; V was cut back by 1 base and J by 4 bases. Germline-derived CDR1 and CDR2 are LGHNA and YNFKEQ. The CDR3 is 13 amino acids.

This chain uses TRBV5-1 with TRBJ1-1, with 7 bases matching TRBD1. Trimming at V came to 6 bases and at J to 1 base, leaving 9 bases not matched to a gene. Germline V gives CDR1 SGHRS, CDR2 YFSETQ. CDR3 length equals 15 residues. Written as DNA, the CDR3 is TGCGCCAGCAACTCCCTAGGGACAGAGAACACTGAAGCTTTCTTT. Its protein product is CASNSLGTENTEAFF.

The chain links TRBV19 to TRBJ1-4; 7 bases agree with TRBD1. CDR1 LNHDA and CDR2 SQIVND come from the germline V gene (reference sequence). This CDR3 is 15 amino acids long. After removal of 3 bases from V and 6 bases from J, the junction contained 7 bases not matched to a gene. The CDR3: CASSMYTGADEKLFF. Written as DNA, the CDR3 is TGTGCCAGTAGTATGTATACAGGGGCTGATGAAAAACTGTTTTTT.